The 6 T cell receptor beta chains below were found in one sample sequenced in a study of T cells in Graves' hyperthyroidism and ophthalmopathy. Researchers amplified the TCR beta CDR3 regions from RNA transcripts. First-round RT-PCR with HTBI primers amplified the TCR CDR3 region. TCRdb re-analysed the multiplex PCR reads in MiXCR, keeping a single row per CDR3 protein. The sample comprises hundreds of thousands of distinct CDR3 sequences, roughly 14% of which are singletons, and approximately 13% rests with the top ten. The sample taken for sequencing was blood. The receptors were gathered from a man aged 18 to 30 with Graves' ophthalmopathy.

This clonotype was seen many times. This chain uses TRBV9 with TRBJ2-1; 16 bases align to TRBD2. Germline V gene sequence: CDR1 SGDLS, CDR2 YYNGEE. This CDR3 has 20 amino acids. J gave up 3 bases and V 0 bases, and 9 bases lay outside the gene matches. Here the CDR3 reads CASSVVGGTSGRADYNEQFF. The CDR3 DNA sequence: TGTGCCAGCAGCGTAGTGGGGGGGACTAGCGGGAGGGCCGACTACAATGAGCAGTTCTTC.

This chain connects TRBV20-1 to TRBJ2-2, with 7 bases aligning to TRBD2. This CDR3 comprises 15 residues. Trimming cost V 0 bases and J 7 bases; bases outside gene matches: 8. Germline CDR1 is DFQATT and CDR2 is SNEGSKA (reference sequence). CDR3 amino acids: CSARDGPPGGGELFF. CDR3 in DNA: TGCAGTGCTAGAGACGGACCTCCGGGGGGCGGGGAGCTGTTTTTT.

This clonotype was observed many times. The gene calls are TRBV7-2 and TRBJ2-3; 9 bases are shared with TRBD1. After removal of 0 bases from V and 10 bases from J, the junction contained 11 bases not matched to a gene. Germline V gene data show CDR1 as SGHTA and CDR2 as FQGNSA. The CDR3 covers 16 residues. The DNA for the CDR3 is TGTGCCAGCAGCTTAGCGCCTACAGGGGGCCAGGGGTCGCAGTATTTT. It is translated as CASSLAPTGGQGSQYF.

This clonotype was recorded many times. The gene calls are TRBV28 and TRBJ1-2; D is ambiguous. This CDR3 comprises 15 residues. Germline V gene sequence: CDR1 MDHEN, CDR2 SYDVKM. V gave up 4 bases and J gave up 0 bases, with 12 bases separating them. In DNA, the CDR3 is TGTGCCAGCAGTTCCACCCATGGGGCTAACTATGGCTACACCTTC. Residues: CASSSTHGANYGYTF.

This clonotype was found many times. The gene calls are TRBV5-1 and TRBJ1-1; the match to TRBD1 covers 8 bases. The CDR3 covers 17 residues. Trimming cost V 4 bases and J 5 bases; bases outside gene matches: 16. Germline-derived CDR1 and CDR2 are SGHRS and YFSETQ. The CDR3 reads CASSQTGVGASYTEAFF. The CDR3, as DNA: TGCGCCAGCAGCCAGACAGGGGTGGGGGCATCGTATACTGAAGCTTTCTTT.

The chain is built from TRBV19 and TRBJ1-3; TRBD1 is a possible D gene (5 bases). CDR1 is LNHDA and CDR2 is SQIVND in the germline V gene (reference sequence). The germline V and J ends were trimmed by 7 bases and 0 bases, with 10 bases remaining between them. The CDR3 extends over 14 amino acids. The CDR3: CASKSTVSGNTIYF. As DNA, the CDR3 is TGTGCCAGTAAATCGACAGTCTCTGGAAACACCATATATTTT.